The rows below give T cell receptor beta chains drawn from one sample of a study of CD8 T cells in ankylosing spondylitis. MiXCR, applied by TCRdb to the 5' RACE reads, yields one record per CDR3 protein. The sample carries 250,000 to 400,000 distinct CDR3 sequences, roughly 11% recorded once. Sequencing used blood, either unsorted or a sorted T cell fraction (not recorded which). The receptors derive from a female donor with ankylosing spondylitis or in good health (not recorded which). Each CDR3 is given with its conserved first and last residue. Fields, in order: J gene, V gene, D gene, clone size, CDR3 DNA, CDR3 protein. D genes are given only for firm matches. Rows give clone size only sometimes, using once, few, many, or a class for an expanded clone.

TRBJ2-1 TRBV28 TRBD2 few TGTGCCAGCAGTTTCACTAGCGGGAGGGCCACGGTGGAGCAGTTCTTC CASSFTSGRATVEQFF
TRBJ2-5 TRBV27 NA NA TGTGCCAGCAGTTTATTGTATAGGGGCAGGGTAAAAGAGACCCAGTACTTC CASSLLYRGRVKETQYF
TRBJ1-2 TRBV10-3 NA many TGTGCCATCACAAGGGACTCTACTAGCTATGGCTACACCTTC CAITRDSTSYGYTF
TRBJ1-5 TRBV19 TRBD1 NA TGTGCCAGTAGTATCGGGACAGCTAATCAGCCCCAGCATTTT CASSIGTANQPQHF
TRBJ2-2 TRBV18 TRBD1 NA TGTGCCAGCACCTGGGACAGCTCGAGCACCGGGGAGCTGTTTTTT CASTWDSSSTGELFF
TRBJ2-6 TRBV6-1 NA few TGTGCCAGCGGACTGGACCGGCTCTCTGGGGCCAACGTCCTGACTTTC CASGLDRLSGANVLTF
TRBJ1-3 TRBV6-1 TRBD1 many TGTGCCAGCAGTCCGGACAGGGGGCCTGGAAACACCATATATTTT CASSPDRGPGNTIYF
TRBJ2-1 TRBV14 TRBD2 NA TGTGCCAGCAGCCAGTCTAGCGGGTTCTACAATGAGCAGTTCTTC CASSQSSGFYNEQFF
TRBJ1-4 TRBV20-1 NA many TGCAGTGCCCAAAATGAAAAACTGTTTTTT CSAQNEKLFF
TRBJ2-4 TRBV25-1 TRBD2 NA TGTGCCAGCAGTGTGACGGGAGGGCTAGGCAAAAACATTCAGTACTTC CASSVTGGLGKNIQYF
TRBJ2-1 TRBV5-1 TRBD1 many TGCGCCAGCAGCTTTAGCCTGACAGGGATCTCCTACAATGAGCAGTTCTTC CASSFSLTGISYNEQFF
TRBJ2-7 TRBV20-1 NA many TGCAGTGCTAGCCGGACCGGAGGCACCTACGAGCAGTACTTC CSASRTGGTYEQYF
TRBJ2-3 TRBV20-1 NA many TGCAGTGCTAGACCACATGTTGCGACTCGAAGCACAGATACGCAGTATTTT CSARPHVATRSTDTQYF
TRBJ2-2 TRBV6-4 NA many TGTGCCAGCAGTGAAATGTGGGGCACCGGGGAGCTGTTTTTT CASSEMWGTGELFF
TRBJ2-1 TRBV24-1 TRBD1 many TGTGCCACCAGTGATCGACAGGGAGCCCCCTACAATGAGCAGTTCTTC CATSDRQGAPYNEQFF
TRBJ1-1 TRBV20-1 NA many TGCAGTGCTAGAGATGCCGGCCAACATGGGGTCAACACTGAAGCTTTCTTT CSARDAGQHGVNTEAFF
TRBJ1-2 TRBV18 NA NA TGTGCCAGCTCCCCTGGGTATGGCTACACCTTC CASSPGYGYTF
TRBJ2-1 TRBV5-1 NA NA TGCGCCAGCAGCGTGAGGGGACCTAGCTCCTACAATGAGCAGTTCTTC CASSVRGPSSYNEQFF
TRBJ2-7 TRBV5-5 TRBD2 many TGTGCCAGCAGCTTGGTTTCTAGCGGAGACTACGAGCAGTACTTC CASSLVSSGDYEQYF
TRBJ1-1 TRBV28 NA many TGTGCCAGCAGACCTTCCCGGCCTGAAGCTTTCTTT CASRPSRPEAFF
TRBJ2-1 TRBV12-3/TRBV12-4 TRBD2 many TGTGCCAGCAGTCCCGGACTAGCGGGAGAAACTTACAATGAGCAGTTCTTC CASSPGLAGETYNEQFF
TRBJ2-6 TRBV20-1 NA many TGCAGTGCTAGTTCAGGGGCTGGGGCCAACGTCCTGACTTTC CSASSGAGANVLTF
TRBJ2-3 TRBV5-1 TRBD2 few TGCGCCAGCGGCCCAACTAGCGGGAGACTCACAGATACGCAGTATTTT CASGPTSGRLTDTQYF
TRBJ1-1 TRBV5-1 TRBD1 NA TGCACCAGCAGCCTGGGGGCGGGGACAGGGGCATCAGAAGCTTTCTTT CTSSLGAGTGASEAFF
TRBJ1-4 TRBV20-1 NA many TGCAGTGCTAGAGACCCGAGGGACGGCTCTTTTGAAAAACTGTTTTTT CSARDPRDGSFEKLFF
TRBJ2-3 TRBV5-1 TRBD2 many TGCGCCAGCAGCCCACTCGGGGCGGGAGGCAGCACAGATACGCAGTATTTT CASSPLGAGGSTDTQYF
TRBJ1-5 TRBV20-1 NA many TGCAGTGCTACCGGGGATCAGCCCCAGCATTTT CSATGDQPQHF
TRBJ1-5 TRBV5-1 NA many TGCGCCAGCAGCTTTCAACCCTCGGACAACAATCAGCCCCAGCATTTT CASSFQPSDNNQPQHF
TRBJ2-4 TRBV18 NA many TGTGCCAGCTCACCACCAAGCTCAGACATTCAGTACTTC CASSPPSSDIQYF
TRBJ1-3 TRBV4-1 NA many TGCGCCAGCAGCCAAGAACGGTTCTCTGGAAACACCATATATTTT CASSQERFSGNTIYF
TRBJ1-1 TRBV5-1 NA many TGCGCCAGCAGCTCCGGGCCAGGGGACACTGAAGCTTTCTTT CASSSGPGDTEAFF
TRBJ1-6 TRBV5-1 NA NA TGCGCCAGCAGCTTGGTTCAGAATAATTCACCCCTCCACTTT CASSLVQNNSPLHF
TRBJ2-1 TRBV20-1 NA NA TGCAGTGCTAGGGTCAAGGAGGAAGGAACTTCCCCTTTGACCTACAATGAGCAGTTCTTC CSARVKEEGTSPLTYNEQFF
TRBJ2-3 TRBV10-1 NA once TGCGCCAGCAGTGTCGGGAGCACAACAGATACGCAGTATTTT CASSVGSTTDTQYF
TRBJ2-7 TRBV10-3 NA many TGTGCCATCAGTTCCGGGACACCTAGCTCCTACGAGCAGTACTTC CAISSGTPSSYEQYF
TRBJ2-1 TRBV20-1 TRBD2 few TGCAGTGCTAGAGAGCGGGGGGACGCCGGTGAGCAGTTCTTC CSARERGDAGEQFF
TRBJ1-2 TRBV7-9 NA many TGTGCCAGCAGCTTAGCCCACGACAGCTATGGCTACACCTTC CASSLAHDSYGYTF
TRBJ2-1 TRBV20-1 TRBD2 many TGCAGTGCTACGACTAGCGGGAGGGTTCGTGAGCAGTTCTTC CSATTSGRVREQFF
TRBJ1-5 TRBV5-1 NA few TGCGCCAGCAGCCCGGGGGGATTAAGCAATCAGCCCCAGCATTTT CASSPGGLSNQPQHF
TRBJ2-3 TRBV29-1 TRBD1 many TGCAGCGTTGAACAGGGACAGGACACAGATACGCAGTATTTT CSVEQGQDTDTQYF
TRBJ1-2 TRBV7-2 NA NA TGTGCCACCCCCCGGCTTGGCTACACCTTC CATPRLGYTF
TRBJ2-2 TRBV20-1 NA many TGCAGTGCCTATATTACCGGGGAGCTGTTTTTT CSAYITGELFF
TRBJ1-4 TRBV20-1 NA many TGCAGTGCTAGAGATTTGGAAGGAGGGGAAAAACTGTTTTTT CSARDLEGGEKLFF
TRBJ2-1 TRBV20-1 TRBD2 NA TGCAGTGCTAGAGATGTACTAGCGGGGACAACCTACAATGAGCAGTTCTTC CSARDVLAGTTYNEQFF
TRBJ2-3 TRBV2 NA few TGTGCCAGCATGGTGGACACAGATACGCAGTATTTT CASMVDTDTQYF
TRBJ2-1 TRBV9 TRBD2 many TGTGCCAGCAGCGTCGCCGGGACTAGCTCCTACAATGAGCAGTTCTTC CASSVAGTSSYNEQFF
TRBJ2-1 TRBV14 TRBD2 many TGTGCCAGCAGCCAGAGGGACTACCCCTCCTACAATGAGCAGTTCTTC CASSQRDYPSYNEQFF
TRBJ1-5 TRBV20-1 NA few TGCAGTGCTAGAGAGGATGACACCTTTAGCAATCAGCCCCAGCATTTT CSAREDDTFSNQPQHF
TRBJ1-4 TRBV20-1 NA many TGCAGTGCTAGAGACGGCCTTCATGAAAAACTGTTTTTT CSARDGLHEKLFF
TRBJ2-5 TRBV20-1 TRBD2 many TGCAGTGCTAGCGGGAGGGCCGGTGAGACCCAGTACTTC CSASGRAGETQYF
TRBJ2-4 TRBV20-1 TRBD1 many TGCAGTGCGAGCGGACAGGGGGTGAATGGCAAAAACATTCAGTACTTC CSASGQGVNGKNIQYF
TRBJ1-6 TRBV28 NA NA TGTGCCTGCCGCCAGGATAGCTCCTATAATTCACCCCTCCACTTT CACRQDSSYNSPLHF
TRBJ2-2 TRBV20-1 NA few TGCAGTGCTAGTTTCCTAGTCAGGGGTGTGTCCGGGGAGCTGTTTTTT CSASFLVRGVSGELFF
TRBJ2-2 TRBV11-1 TRBD1 many TGTGCCAGCAGCCTAGACGGGACAGACACCGGGGAGCTGTTTTTT CASSLDGTDTGELFF
TRBJ2-7 TRBV20-1 TRBD1 many TGCAGTGCGGGACAGGATCCCTACGAGCAGTACTTC CSAGQDPYEQYF
TRBJ1-2 TRBV5-6 NA many TGTGCCAGCAGCTTGTACGGGGGCGGGGATGGCTACACCTTC CASSLYGGGDGYTF
TRBJ2-1 TRBV19 TRBD2 few TGTGCCAGTAGTGTAGGCGGGAGGGTCAATGAGCAGTTCTTC CASSVGGRVNEQFF
TRBJ1-5 TRBV12-3/TRBV12-4 NA few TGTGCCAGCAGTGCCCTACAGGGCCCCGCGAGCAATCAGCCCCAGCATTTT CASSALQGPASNQPQHF